The T cell receptor (beta chain) under discussion was sequenced for a study of immune cell composition in non-small cell lung cancer. Repertoires were generated with immunoSEQ multiplex PCR, while TCRdb's copy carries only in-frame clones and drops some. The repertoire holds about 2,300 clones, with about 86% as singletons. Germline CDR1 reads SGHRS; CDR2 reads YFSETQ. The CDR3 runs 15 residues. Trimming took 0 bases from V and 6 from J, leaving 13 bases between them. General study points: Squamous carcinomas (approximately 75%) more often had tumour-associated clones >0.5% than adenocarcinomas (around 33%).

Comments on this clone: Its antigen is unknown.

Sequenced sample: lung tumor tissue. The rearrangement joins TRBV5-1 to TRBJ1-5, with a tentative D call TRBD1 (6 bases). The sequence derives from a human donor with non-small cell lung cancer. CDR3 amino acids: CASSLDGGGGQPQHF. The CDR3 nucleotides are TGCGCCAGCAGCTTGGATGGGGGAGGGGGTCAGCCCCAGCATTTT.